This TCR beta chain was sequenced during a study of cytomegalovirus exposure and HLA in healthy donors. Amplification used 60 Vbeta primers and 13 Jbeta primers. The table came from immunoSEQ multiplex PCR; TCRdb's copy has only in-frame clones and leaves some out. The sample has under 150,000 clones, about four fifths seen once. This clonotype originated in a male donor in good health and CMV-seronegative. Sequencing used PBMCs.

In DNA, the CDR3 is TGTGCCAGCAGCTTAGAGGGAGGGTACGGGATCTATGGCTACACCTTC. This translates into CASSLEGGYGIYGYTF. The rearrangement uses TRBV7-9 and TRBJ1-2; D unresolved. The ends were cut back, 1 base at V and 4 bases at J, with 16 bases in the middle. Germline-derived CDR1 and CDR2 are SEHNR and FQNEAQ (reference sequence). CDR3 length: 16 residues.